Following are 19 T cell receptor beta chains from one sample sequenced in a study of cytomegalovirus exposure and HLA in healthy donors (dated 2017 in TCRdb). Library creation used the immunoSEQ multiplex PCR assay. For the multiplex PCR, a mixture combining 60 forward primers for TCR Vbeta segments and 13 reverse primers for TCR Jbeta segments was used. Sourced from immuneACCESS, this table was stored by TCRdb with only in-frame sequences that have V and J called. A share of the clones is absent; for the studies checked, an unresolved V gene accounts for under half, and the remainder has no known explanation. This sample is represented by approximately 150,000 clones; 75% to 85% of them were singletons. In total, the top ten clones hold over 4.5% of the sample. Sequencing was done on a sample of PBMCs. Receptor source: a woman younger than 30 in good health and CMV-seropositive.

The gene calls are TRBV27 and TRBJ2-7, with D perhaps TRBD1 (5 bases). From germline, CDR1 is MNHEY and CDR2 SMNVEV (reference sequence). Deletions cut 3 bases from V and 3 bases from J, with 9 bases between. CDR3 length: 13 residues. CDR3 in DNA: TGTGCCAGCAGTTTCGCAGGGCTCTACGAGCAGTACTTC. Its protein is CASSFAGLYEQYF.

The chain couples TRBV28 to TRBJ1-5; D is possibly TRBD1 (6 bases). Trimming pared 4 bases from V and 4 bases from J, leaving 14 bases between. Germline V gene sequence: CDR1 MDHEN, CDR2 SYDVKM. This CDR3 has 15 residues. CDR3 bases: TGTGCCAGCAGTTCGAACAGGGTAGGGAATCAGCCCCAGCATTTT. This codes for CASSSNRVGNQPQHF.

The rearrangement links TRBV6-5 to TRBJ2-7; TRBD1 matches 7 bases. The CDR3 runs 14 residues. The junction had 11 bases not matched to a gene; V was cut back by 6 bases and J by 6 bases. Germline CDR1 MNHEY, CDR2 SVGAGI. CDR3 nucleotide sequence: TGTGCCAGCAGCCCCTCGCCAGGACAGGCCGAGCAGTACTTC. Amino acid sequence: CASSPSPGQAEQYF.

As regards this clone: The junction differs from germline at one of its ends, possibly a read error. The J gene is TRBJ1-3, the V gene TRBV6-6; 7 bases agree with TRBD1. CDR1 MNHNY and CDR2 SVGAGI come from the germline V gene (reference sequence). The CDR3 runs 14 residues. CDR3 DNA: TGTGCCAGCAGTGAGACGCGGACAGGCACACGTCGGGCTTTT. Its translation is CASSETRTGTRRAF.

The chain is built from TRBV5-1 and TRBJ1-1, with TRBD1 matching over 7 bases. Germline assignment: CDR1 SGHRS and CDR2 YFSETQ. CDR3 length: 15 amino acids. The junction had 6 bases not matched to a gene; V was cut back by 0 bases and J by 4 bases. This CDR3 reads CASSLASGGSTEAFF. In nucleotides, the CDR3 is TGCGCCAGCAGCTTGGCCTCAGGGGGGAGCACTGAAGCTTTCTTT. The variable domain in full, with the rest retrieved from reference TRBV5-1 and TRBJ1-1, is KAGVTQTPRYLIKTRGQQVTLSCSPISGHRSVSWYQQTPGQGLQFLFEYFSETQRNKGNFPGRFSGRQFSNSRSEMNVSTLELGDSALYLCASSLASGGSTEAFFGQGTRLTVV.

This chain connects TRBV18 to TRBJ1-3; D is perhaps TRBD1 (6 bases). Germline assignment: CDR1 KGHSH and CDR2 LQKENI. The ends were cut back, 2 bases at V and 2 bases at J, with 13 bases in the middle. The CDR3 runs to 16 residues. CDR3 residues: CASSPWTVSTGNTIYF. The CDR3 DNA follows: TGTGCCAGCTCACCATGGACAGTATCAACTGGAAACACCATATATTTT.

Comment on this clone: Germline is not matched at one junction end, which may reflect a read error. The gene calls are TRBV10-3 and TRBJ2-1; 9 bases line up with TRBD2. There are 13 residues in the CDR3. The germline V gene encodes CDR1 ENHRY and CDR2 SYGVKD. The CDR3 reads CAISESGERGDVF. CDR3 DNA sequence: TGTGCCATCAGTGAGTCAGGGGAGCGGGGGGACGTCTTC.

This clone was picked up one time. V gene TRBV5-5 combines with J gene TRBJ2-6, with D maybe TRBD2 (6 bases). The germline V gene encodes CDR1 SGHKS and CDR2 YYEKEE (reference sequence). V dropped 7 bases and J dropped 0 bases, with 11 bases sitting between them. The CDR3 is 15 amino acids. In DNA, the CDR3 is TGTGCCAGCCGCGCCGGGGGCTCTGGGGCCAACGTCCTGACTTTC. It translates to CASRAGGSGANVLTF.

The chain links TRBV12-5 to TRBJ2-7; TRBD1 aligns across 7 bases. CDR1 and CDR2 (germline): LGHNT, FRNRAP. The junction had 14 bases not matched to a gene; V was cut back by 2 bases and J by 4 bases. The CDR3 has 17 residues. DNA of the CDR3: TGTGCTAGTGGTTTGTCCCTACAGGGGCGAACGCCTTACGAGCAGTACTTC. The encoded protein is CASGLSLQGRTPYEQYF.

J is TRBJ1-5 and V is TRBV19; D gene unclear. The length of the CDR3 is 14 residues. In germline, CDR1 is LNHDA, CDR2 SQIVND (reference sequence). The V gene lost 9 bases and the J gene lost 0 bases, with 12 bases spanning the gap. The CDR3 coding sequence is TGTGCCAGCAGGCCCTTAAATAGCAATCAGCCCCAGCATTTT. As protein: CASRPLNSNQPQHF. Together with reference TRBV19 and TRBJ1-5, the CDR3 gives the full variable domain: DGGITQSPKYLFRKEGQNVTLSCEQNLNHDAMYWYRQDPGQGLRLIYYSQIVNDFQKGDIAEGYSVSREKKESFPLTVTSAQKNPTAFYLCASRPLNSNQPQHFGDGTRLSIL.

This chain connects TRBV7-6 to TRBJ1-1; D call uncertain. The CDR3 is made up of 14 amino acids. V shed 1 base and J shed 3 bases, with 9 bases lying between them. The germline V gene encodes CDR1 SGHVS and CDR2 FNYEAQ. DNA for the CDR3: TGTGCCAGCAGCTTAGTAGGGCGGGACACTGAAGCTTTCTTT. The encoded protein is CASSLVGRDTEAFF.

The genes are TRBV2 and TRBJ1-1; possible D gene TRBD1, 5 bases. This CDR3 is 13 amino acids long. V was trimmed by 7 bases and J by 5 bases, leaving 14 bases between them. Per the germline V gene, CDR1 is SNHLY and CDR2 is FYNNEI. CDR3 amino acids: CASKRGGETEAFF. For the CDR3, the DNA is TGTGCCAGCAAAAGGGGAGGAGAAACTGAAGCTTTCTTT.

A remark on this clone: The junction differs from germline at one of its ends, possibly a read error. The chain links TRBV14 to TRBJ1-5; 9 nucleotides match TRBD1. The CDR3 totals 14 residues. Germline CDR1 and CDR2: SGHDN and FVKESK. The chain's CDR3 is CAGSRTGGNQPQHF. DNA of the CDR3: TGTGCCGGCAGCCGGACAGGGGGCAATCAGCCCCAGCATTTT. Combining the CDR3 with reference TRBV14 and TRBJ1-5 gives the whole variable domain EAGVTQFPSHSVIEKGQTVTLRCDPISGHDNLYWYRRVMGKEIKFLLHFVKESKQDESGMPNNRFLAERTGGTYSTLKVQPAELEDSGVYFCAGSRTGGNQPQHFGDGTRLSIL.

CDR3: CASRKGTFSYEQYF. CDR3 in DNA: TGTGCCAGCCGAAAGGGGACATTCTCCTACGAGCAGTACTTC. The V call is TRBV2, the J call TRBJ2-7, with D maybe TRBD1 (6 bases). The V end was cut by 8 bases, the J end by 0 bases, with 14 bases between. Germline V gives CDR1 SNHLY, CDR2 FYNNEI. This CDR3 has 14 residues.

As to this clone: Other DNA sequences from this sample encode an identical CDR3 as well. This chain's CDR3 is CASSPQGNTEAFF. CDR3 DNA: TGTGCCAGCTCACCTCAGGGGAACACTGAAGCTTTCTTT. The J gene is TRBJ1-1, the V gene TRBV18, with a weak D call TRBD1 (5 bases). Germline assignment: CDR1 KGHSH and CDR2 LQKENI. V lost 3 bases and J 1 base, leaving 6 bases between the germline ends. This CDR3 is 13 amino acids long.

The chain combines TRBV7-2 with TRBJ2-2; weak D call: TRBD2 (5 bases). Germline CDR1 reads SGHTA; CDR2 reads FQGNSA. Trimming left V 2 bases short and J 7 bases short, with 23 bases between. The length of the CDR3 is 18 residues. In DNA form, the CDR3 reads TGTGCCAGCAGCTTAAGAGGGTTTGGGGTGGGGTCCGGCGGGGAGCTGTTTTTT. It yields the protein CASSLRGFGVGSGGELFF. The full variable domain, with the rest looked up from reference TRBV7-2 and TRBJ2-2, is GAGVSQSPSNKVTEKGKDVELRCDPISGHTALYWYRQSLGQGLEFLIYFQGNSAPDKSGLPSDRFSAERTGGSVSTLTIQRTQQEDSAVYLCASSLRGFGVGSGGELFFGEGSRLTVL.

The gene calls are TRBV7-9 and TRBJ2-1, with a possible D match to TRBD2 (7 bases). Germline V gives CDR1 SEHNR, CDR2 FQNEAQ (reference sequence). The V end lost 5 bases, the J end lost 9 bases, and 20 bases lay between the germline ends. This CDR3 is 15 amino acids long. DNA for the CDR3: TGTGCCAGCAGCGTATCGGGCACAGGGAGGGGTGAGCAGTTCTTC. Residues: CASSVSGTGRGEQFF. The variable domain in full, with the rest retrieved from reference TRBV7-9 and TRBJ2-1, is DTGVSQNPRHKITKRGQNVTFRCDPISEHNRLYWYRQTLGQGPEFLTYFQNEAQLEKSRLLSDRFSAERPKGSFSTLEIQRTEQGDSAMYLCASSVSGTGRGEQFFGPGTRLTVL.

This clone was seen only a few times. This rearrangement joins TRBV10-3 to TRBJ2-3; 8 positions agree with TRBD2. The V gene's germline CDR1 is ENHRY and CDR2 SYGVKD. V dropped 4 bases and J dropped 1; count of bases not matched to a gene: 10. The CDR3 spans 17 residues. For the CDR3, the DNA is TGTGCCATCAGTGGACCCCCCGGAGCGGGGGGCACAGATACGCAGTATTTT. Encoded protein: CAISGPPGAGGTDTQYF.

The chain is built from TRBV5-8 and TRBJ2-1, with TRBD2 matching 9 bases. From germline, CDR1 is SGHTS and CDR2 YDEGEE. V shed 2 bases and J 3 bases; nucleotides not matched to a gene: 6. There are 16 residues in the CDR3. CDR3 residues: CASSFSAGGFYNEQFF. CDR3 bases: TGTGCCAGCAGCTTTTCAGCGGGGGGATTCTACAATGAGCAGTTCTTC.